A single sample is the source of the 23 T cell receptor beta chains below, sequenced in a study of STAT5B mutations in CD4+ large granular lymphocyte leukemia. Clones were read by immunoSEQ multiplex PCR, and TCRdb kept only the in-frame ones, dropping some. The sample gives about 25,000 clones, 65% to 90% of which show up once; 0.3% to 0.35% is in the top ten. The sequencing sample was made of CD4+ T cells from blood buffy coats. The receptors derive from a human donor in good health.

This clone was counted once. The chain joins TRBV7-6 to TRBJ1-4; D is perhaps TRBD1 (5 bases). The CDR3 sequence is 18 residues long. V dropped 0 bases and J dropped 0 bases, with 14 bases sitting between them. Germline-derived CDR1 and CDR2 are SGHVS and FNYEAQ. The CDR3 protein is CASSLAHRSLATNEKLFF. In nucleotides, the CDR3 is TGTGCCAGCAGCTTAGCCCACAGGTCACTCGCAACTAATGAAAAACTGTTTTTT.

The chain's CDR3 is CASSHSLAGSSYNEQFF. The CDR3 nucleotides read TGTGCCAGCAGCCATTCCCTAGCGGGTAGCTCCTACAATGAGCAGTTCTTC. The chain joins TRBV4-2 to TRBJ2-1; TRBD2 matches 8 bases. The CDR3 runs 17 residues. Trimming took 3 bases from V and 0 from J; bases not matched to a gene: 7. Per germline, CDR1 LGHNA and CDR2 YNFKEQ.

This sequence joins TRBV19 and TRBJ1-2; 10 nucleotides line up with TRBD1. This CDR3 has 17 residues. Germline CDR1 LNHDA, CDR2 SQIVND (reference sequence). Losses at the gene ends were 6 bases for V and 8 bases for J; bases not matched to a gene: 18. CDR3 amino acids: CASRNRTGGLPGEGYTF. The DNA of the CDR3 is TGTGCCAGTAGAAACCGGACAGGGGGACTGCCCGGTGAGGGCTACACCTTC. The variable domain in full, completed from reference TRBV19 and TRBJ1-2, reads DGGITQSPKYLFRKEGQNVTLSCEQNLNHDAMYWYRQDPGQGLRLIYYSQIVNDFQKGDIAEGYSVSREKKESFPLTVTSAQKNPTAFYLCASRNRTGGLPGEGYTFGSGTRLTVV.

The chain joins TRBV19 to TRBJ1-1; D is possibly TRBD1 (5 bases). This CDR3 spans 13 amino acids. Trimming shortened V by 2 bases and J by 12 bases, and 16 bases separated the two germline ends. The germline V gene has CDR1 LNHDA and CDR2 SQIVND (reference sequence). In nucleotides, the CDR3 is TGTGCCAGTAGTATAATGGAGGCAGGGCATACTTTCTTT. Protein product: CASSIMEAGHTFF.

This chain uses TRBV27 with TRBJ1-2, with D perhaps TRBD1 (5 bases). The CDR3 is 15 residues long. The germline V gene has CDR1 MNHEY and CDR2 SMNVEV (reference sequence). V was clipped by 6 bases and J by 4 bases, with 18 bases between them. CDR3 in DNA: TGTGCCAGCAGCCTAGCTAATGAAGGGGTCTATGGCTACACCTTC. As protein: CASSLANEGVYGYTF.

This clone was counted once. The rearrangement uses TRBV28 and TRBJ2-3, with D tentatively TRBD2 (6 bases). The CDR3 is 11 amino acids. Trimming took off 7 bases at V and 11 bases at J, with 13 bases between the two ends. Germline V gene lookup returns CDR1 MDHEN and CDR2 SYDVKM. The CDR3: CASTGVGGQYF. In DNA form, the CDR3 reads TGTGCCAGCACGGGGGTGGGAGGGCAGTATTTT.

In its sample, this clone was seen a few times. The genes are TRBV5-4 and TRBJ2-7; TRBD1 matches at 8 bases. CDR3 length: 15 amino acids. CDR1 is SGHNT and CDR2 is YYREEE in the germline V gene (reference sequence). The V gene end was trimmed by 4 bases and the J gene end by 0 bases; junction bases not matched to a gene: 6. The CDR3 DNA reads as TGTGCCAGCAGCCAACGACAGGGGAGCTCCTACGAGCAGTACTTC. It is translated as CASSQRQGSSYEQYF.

The gene calls are TRBV5-1 and TRBJ2-2; 9 bases are a match to TRBD2. J gave up 5 bases and V 2 bases, and 10 bases lay outside the gene matches. CDR3 length: 17 amino acids. CDR1 and CDR2 from the germline V gene are SGHRS and YFSETQ. Written as DNA, the CDR3 is TGCGCCAGCAGCTTAGGTTCGGGACTAGCTGGGACCGGGGAGCTGTTTTTT. It yields the protein CASSLGSGLAGTGELFF. The variable domain in full, completed from reference TRBV5-1 and TRBJ2-2, reads KAGVTQTPRYLIKTRGQQVTLSCSPISGHRSVSWYQQTPGQGLQFLFEYFSETQRNKGNFPGRFSGRQFSNSRSEMNVSTLELGDSALYLCASSLGSGLAGTGELFFGEGSRLTVL.

This chain joins TRBV27 and TRBJ1-4; no clear D. The CDR3 sequence is 14 residues long. Germline V gives CDR1 MNHEY, CDR2 SMNVEV (reference sequence). The V end lost 5 bases, the J end lost 6 bases, and 13 bases lay between the germline ends. The CDR3 spells CASSAWGGDEKLFF. The CDR3 DNA follows: TGTGCCAGCAGTGCTTGGGGTGGGGATGAAAAACTGTTTTTT.

V is TRBV7-2 and J is TRBJ2-1; TRBD2 agrees at 11 bases. Germline assignment: CDR1 SGHTA and CDR2 FQGNSA. Germline trimming cut 0 bases from V and 16 bases from J; bases unmatched to any gene: 14. The CDR3 runs 16 residues. CDR3 loop: CASSLAQPIAGGPPFF. The CDR3 DNA follows: TGTGCCAGCAGCTTAGCCCAACCAATAGCGGGAGGGCCCCCATTCTTC.

The V call is TRBV10-1, the J call TRBJ1-5, with 7 positions matching TRBD1. CDR1 WNHNN and CDR2 SYGVQD come from the germline V gene (reference sequence). The CDR3 totals 13 residues. J was trimmed by 4 bases and V by 4 bases; bases with no gene match: 1. The CDR3 DNA sequence: TGCGCCAGCAGTGGACAGGGTAATCAGCCCCAGCATTTT. Its translation is CASSGQGNQPQHF.

The chain has TRBV27 and TRBJ1-1, with D perhaps matching TRBD1 (5 bases). The V gene lost 6 bases and the J gene lost 7 bases, with 15 bases spanning the gap. Germline lookup yields CDR1 MNHEY and CDR2 SMNVEV (reference sequence). The CDR3 is made up of 13 amino acids. Written as DNA, the CDR3 is TGTGCCAGCAGGGCAGGGAGAATGAGTGAAGCTTTCTTT. It yields the protein CASRAGRMSEAFF.

This sequence joins TRBV5-1 and TRBJ2-2, with D possibly TRBD2 on 5 matching bases. The CDR3 covers 15 residues. V was trimmed by 0 bases and J by 2 bases, leaving 8 bases between them. Germline lookup yields CDR1 SGHRS and CDR2 YFSETQ. As DNA, the CDR3 is TGCGCCAGCAGCTTGGCTGGACTTAACACCGGGGAGCTGTTTTTT. It yields the protein CASSLAGLNTGELFF. Full variable domain (rest looked up from reference TRBV5-1 and TRBJ2-2): KAGVTQTPRYLIKTRGQQVTLSCSPISGHRSVSWYQQTPGQGLQFLFEYFSETQRNKGNFPGRFSGRQFSNSRSEMNVSTLELGDSALYLCASSLAGLNTGELFFGEGSRLTVL.

The chain couples TRBV6-6 to TRBJ2-7, with a possible D match to TRBD2 (5 bases). Trimming removed 6 bases at V and 1 base at J, with 7 bases between. Germline V gene sequence: CDR1 MNHNY, CDR2 SVGAGI (reference sequence). This CDR3 has 12 amino acids. As DNA, the CDR3 is TGTGCCAGCAGCCCGGGGTCCTACGAGCAGTACTTC. This codes for CASSPGSYEQYF.

The V gene is TRBV11-3, the J gene TRBJ2-5, with TRBD1 matching 10 bases. The CDR3 consists of 16 residues. V lost 2 bases to trimming and J lost 5 bases; unmatched junction nucleotides: 8. From germline, CDR1 is SGHNT and CDR2 YENEEA. The CDR3 nucleotides are TGTGCCAGCAGCTTACCTTCCGGGACAGGGGTCGAGACCCAGTACTTC. It encodes CASSLPSGTGVETQYF.

This clone was found once. The chain employs TRBV9 and TRBJ2-7; D ambiguous. Deletions cut 0 bases from V and 2 bases from J, with 12 bases between. The length of the CDR3 is 15 residues. Germline values: CDR1 SGDLS, CDR2 YYNGEE. The CDR3 protein is CASSVDGLATYEQYF. The CDR3 DNA sequence: TGTGCCAGCAGCGTAGATGGGCTCGCGACCTACGAGCAGTACTTC.

The chain links TRBV6-5 to TRBJ1-2, with D unclear. V lost 2 bases and J 5 bases, leaving 12 bases between the germline ends. The CDR3 has 14 amino acids. Per the germline V gene, CDR1 is MNHEY and CDR2 is SVGAGI. CDR3: CASSYRGGGYGYTF. In DNA, the CDR3 is TGTGCCAGCAGTTACCGGGGAGGCGGATATGGCTACACCTTC.

V gene TRBV11-3 combines with J gene TRBJ2-5, with TRBD1 matching 9 bases. Germline CDR1 is SGHNT and CDR2 is YENEEA. Germline trimming cut 1 base from V and 5 bases from J; bases unmatched to any gene: 2. This CDR3 is 14 amino acids long. CDR3 sequence reads: CASSLGTGAETQYF. For the CDR3, the DNA is TGTGCCAGCAGCTTAGGGACAGGGGCTGAGACCCAGTACTTC.

This clone appeared a few times. The chain combines TRBV7-2 with TRBJ2-7, with D unclear. The V and J ends lost 0 bases and 0 bases respectively, with 6 bases between them. Germline loops: CDR1 SGHTA, CDR2 FQGNSA. This CDR3 spans 14 amino acids. The CDR3 is CASSLAPSSYEQYF. The DNA for the CDR3 is TGTGCCAGCAGCTTAGCGCCGAGCTCCTACGAGCAGTACTTC. The full variable domain, its missing parts supplied by reference TRBV7-2 and TRBJ2-7, is GAGVSQSPSNKVTEKGKDVELRCDPISGHTALYWYRQSLGQGLEFLIYFQGNSAPDKSGLPSDRFSAERTGGSVSTLTIQRTQQEDSAVYLCASSLAPSSYEQYFGPGTRLTVT.

In its sample, this clone was seen a few times. The chain links TRBV10-3 to TRBJ2-2; a weak D match, TRBD1 (6 bases). The CDR3 sequence is 14 residues long. The V gene's germline CDR1 is ENHRY and CDR2 SYGVKD. V was cut by 5 bases and J by 4 bases, with 11 bases left in between. In nucleotides, the CDR3 is TGTGCCATCAGTCAACAGGGTCCCACCGGGGAGCTGTTTTTT. Translating it yields CAISQQGPTGELFF.

The gene calls are TRBV19 and TRBJ1-5, with 9 bases identical to TRBD1. CDR3 length: 15 residues. The junction had 12 bases not matched to a gene; V was cut back by 6 bases and J by 9 bases. Germline V gene data show CDR1 as LNHDA and CDR2 as SQIVND (reference sequence). The CDR3 nucleotides are TGTGCCAGTAGGCACACAGGGGGCGCAGGGAGGCCCCAGCATTTT. Its translation: CASRHTGGAGRPQHF.

V and J are TRBV13 and TRBJ2-7, with a tentative D call TRBD2 (5 bases). The CDR3 runs 17 residues. Germline values: CDR1 PRHDT, CDR2 FYEKMQ (reference sequence). V lost 7 bases and J 0 bases, leaving 22 bases between the germline ends. The CDR3 loop reads CASTKQEWGTSSYEQYV. CDR3 nucleotide sequence: TGTGCCAGCACCAAACAAGAGTGGGGTACTAGCTCCTACGAGCAGTACGTC.

The rearrangement links TRBV4-2 to TRBJ1-1; D is ambiguous. The V gene's germline CDR1 is LGHNA and CDR2 YNFKEQ. V lost 0 bases and J lost 0, with 8 bases in between. The CDR3 runs to 15 residues. The CDR3 spells CASSQESVVNTEAFF. The CDR3 DNA reads as TGTGCCAGCAGCCAAGAATCGGTGGTGAACACTGAAGCTTTCTTT.